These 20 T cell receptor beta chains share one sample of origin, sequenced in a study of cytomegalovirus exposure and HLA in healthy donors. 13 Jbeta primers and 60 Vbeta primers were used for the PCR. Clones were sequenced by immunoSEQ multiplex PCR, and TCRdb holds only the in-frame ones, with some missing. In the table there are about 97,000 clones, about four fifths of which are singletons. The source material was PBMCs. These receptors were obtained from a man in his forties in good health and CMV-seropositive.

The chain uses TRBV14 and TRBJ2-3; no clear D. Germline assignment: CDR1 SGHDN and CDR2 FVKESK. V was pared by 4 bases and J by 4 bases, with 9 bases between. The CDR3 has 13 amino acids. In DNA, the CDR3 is TGTGCCAGCAGCCGAAATAGAGCAGATACGCAGTATTTT. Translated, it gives CASSRNRADTQYF.

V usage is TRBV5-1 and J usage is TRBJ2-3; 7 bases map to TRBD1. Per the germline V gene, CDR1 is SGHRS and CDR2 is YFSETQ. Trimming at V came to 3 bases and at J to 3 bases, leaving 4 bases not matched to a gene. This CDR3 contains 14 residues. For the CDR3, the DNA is TGCGCCAGCAGCTACGAACAGGGGACAGATACGCAGTATTTT. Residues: CASSYEQGTDTQYF.

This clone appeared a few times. DNA of the CDR3: TGTGCCAGCAGTTTACATACAGGGGATCAAGGTGAAGCTTTCTTT. Translated, it gives CASSLHTGDQGEAFF. The chain uses TRBV27 and TRBJ1-1, with 7 bases aligning to TRBD1. The germline CDR1 and CDR2 sequences are MNHEY and SMNVEV (reference sequence). The CDR3 sequence is 15 residues long. V was pared by 2 bases and J by 7 bases, with 10 bases of the junction left unmatched.

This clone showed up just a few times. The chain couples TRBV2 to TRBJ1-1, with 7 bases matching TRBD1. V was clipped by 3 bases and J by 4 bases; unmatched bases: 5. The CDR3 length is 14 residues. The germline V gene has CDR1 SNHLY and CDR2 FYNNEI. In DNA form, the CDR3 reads TGTGCCAGCAGTGAGTTGACAGGGATCACTGAAGCTTTCTTT. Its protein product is CASSELTGITEAFF.

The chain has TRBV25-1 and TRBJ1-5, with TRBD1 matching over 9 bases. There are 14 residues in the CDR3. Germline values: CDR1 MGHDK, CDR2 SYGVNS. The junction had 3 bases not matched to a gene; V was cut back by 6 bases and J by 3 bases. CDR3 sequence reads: CASRGTGYNQPQHF. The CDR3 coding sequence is TGTGCCAGCAGAGGGACAGGGTACAATCAGCCCCAGCATTTT.

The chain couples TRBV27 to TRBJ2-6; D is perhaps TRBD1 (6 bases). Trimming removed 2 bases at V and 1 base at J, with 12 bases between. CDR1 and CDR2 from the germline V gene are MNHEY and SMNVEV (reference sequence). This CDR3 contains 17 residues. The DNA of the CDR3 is TGTGCCAGCAGTTTAGGGGGCAGACGGTCTGGGGCCAACGTCCTGACTTTC. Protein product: CASSLGGRRSGANVLTF.

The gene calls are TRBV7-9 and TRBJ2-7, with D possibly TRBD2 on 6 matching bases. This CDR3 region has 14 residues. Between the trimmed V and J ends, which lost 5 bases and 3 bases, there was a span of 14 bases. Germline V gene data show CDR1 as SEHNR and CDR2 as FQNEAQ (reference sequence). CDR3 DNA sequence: TGTGCCAGCAGCCTAGGAGGGCGGATCTACGAGCAGTACTTC. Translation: CASSLGGRIYEQYF.

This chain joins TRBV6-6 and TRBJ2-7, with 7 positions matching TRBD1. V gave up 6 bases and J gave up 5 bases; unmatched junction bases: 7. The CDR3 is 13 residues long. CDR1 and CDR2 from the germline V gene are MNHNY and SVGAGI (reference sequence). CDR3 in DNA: TGTGCCAGCAGAGAAGGGGGCGCCGACGAGCAGTACTTC. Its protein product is CASREGGADEQYF.

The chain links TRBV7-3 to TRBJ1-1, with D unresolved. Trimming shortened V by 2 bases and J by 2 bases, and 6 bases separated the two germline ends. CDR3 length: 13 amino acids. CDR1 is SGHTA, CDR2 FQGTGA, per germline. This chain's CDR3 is CASSLQVNTEAFF. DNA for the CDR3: TGTGCCAGCAGCTTACAGGTTAACACTGAAGCTTTCTTT. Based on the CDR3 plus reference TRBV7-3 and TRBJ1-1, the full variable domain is GAGVSQTPSNKVTEKGKYVELRCDPISGHTALYWYRQSLGQGPEFLIYFQGTGAADDSGLPNDRFFAVRPEGSVSTLKIQRTERGDSAVYLCASSLQVNTEAFFGQGTRLTVV.

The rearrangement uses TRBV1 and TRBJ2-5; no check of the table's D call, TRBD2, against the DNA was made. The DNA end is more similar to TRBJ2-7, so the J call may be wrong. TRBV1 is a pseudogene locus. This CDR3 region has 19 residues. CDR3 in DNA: TGCACCAGCCTCCAAGCCCCCCTAGCGGGAGCCCCATACTCCTACGAGCAGTACTTC. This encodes CTSLQAPLAGAPYSYEQYF.

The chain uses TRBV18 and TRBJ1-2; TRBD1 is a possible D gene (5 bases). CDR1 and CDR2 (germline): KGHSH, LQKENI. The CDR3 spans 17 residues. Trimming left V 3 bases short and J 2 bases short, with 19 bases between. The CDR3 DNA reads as TGTGCCAGCTCACCCCCCGCGGGGACGGACGGAAACTATGGCTACACCTTC. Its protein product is CASSPPAGTDGNYGYTF.

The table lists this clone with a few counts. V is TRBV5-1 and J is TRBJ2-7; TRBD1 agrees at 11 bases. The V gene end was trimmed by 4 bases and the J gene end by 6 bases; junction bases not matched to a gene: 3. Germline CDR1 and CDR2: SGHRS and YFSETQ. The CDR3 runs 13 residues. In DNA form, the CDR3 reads TGCGCCAGCAGCCGGACAGGGGGCGCCGAGCAGTACTTC. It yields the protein CASSRTGGAEQYF.

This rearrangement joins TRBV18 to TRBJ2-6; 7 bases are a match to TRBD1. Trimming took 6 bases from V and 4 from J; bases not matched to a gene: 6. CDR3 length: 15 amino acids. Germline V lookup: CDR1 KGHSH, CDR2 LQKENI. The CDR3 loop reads CASSPDRAGANVLTF. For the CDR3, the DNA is TGTGCCAGCTCCCCAGACAGGGCCGGGGCCAACGTCCTGACTTTC.

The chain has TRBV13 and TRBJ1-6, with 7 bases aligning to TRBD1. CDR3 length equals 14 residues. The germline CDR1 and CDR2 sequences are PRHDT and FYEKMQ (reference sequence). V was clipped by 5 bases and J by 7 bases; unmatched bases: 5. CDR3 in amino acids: CASSVDRVNSPLHF. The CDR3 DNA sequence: TGTGCCAGCAGCGTAGACAGGGTCAATTCACCCCTCCACTTT.

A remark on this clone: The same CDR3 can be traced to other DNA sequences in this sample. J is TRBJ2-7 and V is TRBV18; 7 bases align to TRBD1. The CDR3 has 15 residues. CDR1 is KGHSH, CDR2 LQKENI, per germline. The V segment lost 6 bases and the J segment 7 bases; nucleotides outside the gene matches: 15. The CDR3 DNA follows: TGTGCCAGCTCCCCCGCCGGGACAGCCACCTTTGAGCAGTACTTC. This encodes CASSPAGTATFEQYF.

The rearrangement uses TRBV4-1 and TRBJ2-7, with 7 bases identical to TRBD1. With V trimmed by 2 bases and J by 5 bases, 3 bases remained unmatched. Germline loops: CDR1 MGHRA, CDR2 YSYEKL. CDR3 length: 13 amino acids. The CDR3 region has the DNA TGCGCCAGCAGCCAAAATGACAGGGACGAGCAGTACTTC. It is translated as CASSQNDRDEQYF.

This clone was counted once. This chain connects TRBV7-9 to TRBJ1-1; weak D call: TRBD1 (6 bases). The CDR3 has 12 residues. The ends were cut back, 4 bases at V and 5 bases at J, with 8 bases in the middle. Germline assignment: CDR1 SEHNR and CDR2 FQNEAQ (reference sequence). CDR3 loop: CASSSTGTEAFF. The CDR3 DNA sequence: TGTGCCAGCAGCTCCACAGGGACTGAAGCTTTCTTT.

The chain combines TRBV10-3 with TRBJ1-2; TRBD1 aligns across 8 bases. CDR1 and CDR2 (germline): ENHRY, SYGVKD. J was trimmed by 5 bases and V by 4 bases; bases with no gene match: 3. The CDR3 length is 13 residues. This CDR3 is CAISGTGNYGYTF. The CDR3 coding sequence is TGTGCCATCAGTGGGACAGGGAATTATGGCTACACCTTC.

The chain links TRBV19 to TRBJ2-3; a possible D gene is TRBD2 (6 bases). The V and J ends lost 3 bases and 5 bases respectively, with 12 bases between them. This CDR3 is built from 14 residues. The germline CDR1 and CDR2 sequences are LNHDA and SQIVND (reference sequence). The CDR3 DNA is TGTGCCAGTAGTATTGGCGGGGCCGGAGATACGCAGTATTTT. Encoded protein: CASSIGGAGDTQYF.

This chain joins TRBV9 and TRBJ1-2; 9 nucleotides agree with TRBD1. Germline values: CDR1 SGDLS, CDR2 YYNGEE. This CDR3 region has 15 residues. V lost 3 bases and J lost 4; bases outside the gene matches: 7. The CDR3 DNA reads TGTGCCAGCAGCGCGTCCGGGACAGGGCCCTATGGCTACACCTTC. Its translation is CASSASGTGPYGYTF.